The rows below give T cell receptor beta chains drawn from one sample of a study of blood T cell repertoires in COVID-19. Libraries were prepared by immunoSEQ multiplex PCR; TCRdb keeps only in-frame clonotypes and omits some of them. The sample gives approximately 210,000 clones, around four fifths of which show up once; 0.85% to 0.95% is in the top ten. The sequenced sample was peripheral blood. The receptors were gathered from a man aged 60 to 69 with COVID-19, enrolled during active disease. Each CDR3 is given with its conserved first and last residue. The D gene is left open where the match is weak. Not every row has a clone size; where given, it reads once, few, many or a size class.

few	TRBD2	TRBV7-2	TRBJ2-1	TGTGCCAGCAGCCCCTGGGCTAGCGGGAGGAGTGAGCAGTTCTTC	CASSPWASGRSEQFF
.	TRBD1	TRBV28	TRBJ1-1	TGTGCCAGCAGCCTATTGGACAGGGATATGAACACTGAAGCTTTCTTT	CASSLLDRDMNTEAFF
.	TRBD1	TRBV30	TRBJ1-5	TGTGCCTGGAGCCGGGACAGGGGAGGACAGCCCCAGCATTTT	CAWSRDRGGQPQHF
.	.	TRBV24-1	TRBJ2-1	TGTGCCACCAGCCTCGAGTCTTACAATGAGCAGTTCTTC	CATSLESYNEQFF
.	TRBD1	TRBV28	TRBJ1-2	TGTGCCAGCAGCAGGCCGGGACAGGGGGGCACGATTTCTGGCTACACCTTC	CASSRPGQGGTISGYTF
once	TRBD2	TRBV5-8	TRBJ2-3	TGTGCCAGCAGCTTGAGCCTAGCGGGAGATACGCAGTATTTT	CASSLSLAGDTQYF
few	.	TRBV5-1	TRBJ2-7	TGCGCCAGCAGCTTTGAACAGGAAAGCTCCTACGAGCAGTACTTC	CASSFEQESSYEQYF
.	.	TRBV7-2	TRBJ1-3	TGTGCCAGCAGCTTAGCCCCCGGAGCCATATATTTT	CASSLAPGAIYF
.	.	TRBV4-3	TRBJ1-1	TGCGCCAGCAGCCAAGAGGCTGAAGGGGGCACTGAAGCTTTCTTT	CASSQEAEGGTEAFF
.	.	TRBV28	TRBJ1-1	TGTGCCAGCAGATTCAAGGGGGTGAAGAACACTGAAGCTTTCTTT	CASRFKGVKNTEAFF
.	TRBD2	TRBV27	TRBJ2-3	TGTGCCAGCAAACCGGGGGGGGTCGCAGATACGCAGTATTTT	CASKPGGVADTQYF
once	TRBD1	TRBV7-2	TRBJ2-7	TGTGCCAGCAGCTTACAAGGGACAGGGGCGGTATACGAGCAGTACTTC	CASSLQGTGAVYEQYF
.	TRBD2	TRBV6-4	TRBJ2-1	TGTGCCAGCAGCAGGTCTGACGGGAGGAGCTACAATGAGCAGTTCTTC	CASSRSDGRSYNEQFF
.	.	TRBV7-2	TRBJ1-1	TGTGCCAGCAGCTTGGTGGTCGGGTCCCCTGAAGCTTTCTTT	CASSLVVGSPEAFF
once	TRBD1	TRBV4-2	TRBJ1-1	TGTGCCAGCAGCCAACGGACAGGGCGGGACACTGAAGCTTTCTTT	CASSQRTGRDTEAFF
.	TRBD1	TRBV3-1/TRBV3-2	TRBJ1-1	TGTGCCAGCAGCGGCCGACAGGGTTCGACTGAAGCTTTCTTT	CASSGRQGSTEAFF
.	.	TRBV5-1	TRBJ1-1	TGCGCCAGCAGCGCCCAAGGGGGGAACACTGAAGCTTTCTTT	CASSAQGGNTEAFF
.	TRBD1	TRBV3-1/TRBV3-2	TRBJ1-1	TGTGCCAGCAGACCCCGGGACAGGAACACTGAAGCTTTCTTT	CASRPRDRNTEAFF
.	TRBD1	TRBV5-1	TRBJ1-1	TGCGCCAGCAGCGCGGGACAGGGGACCGGTGAAGCTTTCTTT	CASSAGQGTGEAFF
.	TRBD1	TRBV5-6	TRBJ2-3	TGTGCCAGCAGCCCACAGGGGATGGAGGATACGCAGTATTTT	CASSPQGMEDTQYF
.	TRBD1	TRBV3-1/TRBV3-2	TRBJ2-1	TGTGCCAGCAGCCACCGGGACAGGGGACTCTTC	CASSHRDRGLF
.	.	TRBV5-1	TRBJ1-5	TGCGCCAGCAGCTTGGCACAGGGCCTATTCAATCAGCCCCAGCATTTT	CASSLAQGLFNQPQHF
.	.	TRBV29-1	TRBJ1-2	TGCAGCGCTGAGGCCCAGGGAGGGGACTATGGCTACACCTTC	CSAEAQGGDYGYTF
.	.	TRBV27	TRBJ2-7	TGTGCCAGCGACAGGTTCCGATCTTACGAGCAGTACTTC	CASDRFRSYEQYF
.	TRBD2	TRBV5-6	TRBJ2-3	TGTGCCAGCGCTACTAGCGGGAGCACAGATACGCAGTATTTT	CASATSGSTDTQYF
once	TRBD2	TRBV5-1	TRBJ2-3	TGCGCCAGCAGCTTGGCGACTAGCGGGAGCGCAGATACGCAGTATTTT	CASSLATSGSADTQYF
.	TRBD1	TRBV5-1	TRBJ1-5	TGCGCCAGCAGCCTGACAGGGGACAATCAGCCCCAGCATTTT	CASSLTGDNQPQHF
.	.	TRBV7-2	TRBJ1-5	TGTGCCAGCAGCTTAGCAAACGTCCTGACTCGGCCCCAGCATTTT	CASSLANVLTRPQHF
.	.	TRBV29-1	TRBJ1-2	TGCAGCGTTGCCCACACAGGGATCCATGGCTACACCTTC	CSVAHTGIHGYTF
.	TRBD1	TRBV10-2	TRBJ1-5	TGCGCCAGCAGTTACAGGGGAAATCAGCCCCAGCATTTT	CASSYRGNQPQHF
.	TRBD1	TRBV7-2	TRBJ1-1	TGTGCCAGCAGCCCGCCGACAGGGGACACTGAAGCTTTCTTT	CASSPPTGDTEAFF
.	.	TRBV19	TRBJ1-2	TGTGCCAGTAGTATTAGACACGAGTCATGGAGGGAGAACTATGGCTACACCTTC	CASSIRHESWRENYGYTF
.	.	TRBV29-1	TRBJ2-6	TGCAGCGTTGCGCAGGGTGTTTCTGGGGCCAACGTCCTGACTTTC	CSVAQGVSGANVLTF
.	.	TRBV27	TRBJ1-6	TGTGCCAGCAGGGGCCAGGGAACCGAAGGGGCCTATAATTCACCCCTCCACTTT	CASRGQGTEGAYNSPLHF
.	TRBD1	TRBV7-8	TRBJ2-2	TGTGCCAGCAGCGGCAGAAAGGACAGGGTAGAGAACACCGGGGAGCTGTTTTTT	CASSGRKDRVENTGELFF